Following are 5 T cell receptor beta chains from one sample sequenced in a study of cytomegalovirus exposure and HLA in healthy donors. Sequencing used immunoSEQ multiplex PCR; TCRdb keeps in-frame clones, though not all of them. Of tens of thousands of clones in the sample, approximately 91% were seen once. Specimen: PBMCs. All receptors derive from a man aged 25-45 years in good health and CMV-seronegative.

The chain carries TRBV11-2 and TRBJ2-3, with 7 bases aligning to TRBD2. The CDR3 is made up of 15 amino acids. Trimming took 4 bases from V and 2 from J; bases not matched to a gene: 6. Germline values: CDR1 SGHAT, CDR2 FQNNGV. The CDR3 coding sequence is TGTGCCAGCAGCTCCAGGCGGGGGTACACAGATACGCAGTATTTT. Translating gives CASSSRRGYTDTQYF.

The J gene is TRBJ1-2, the V gene TRBV7-8; 8 bases agree with TRBD1. Germline CDR1 is SGHVS and CDR2 is FQNEAQ. The trim removed 5 bases at V and 2 bases at J, leaving 10 bases unmatched. The CDR3 has 16 amino acids. The CDR3 protein is CASSLQGGFVNYGYTF. The CDR3 bases are TGTGCCAGCAGCCTACAGGGGGGGTTCGTGAACTATGGCTACACCTTC.

The chain joins TRBV11-2 to TRBJ2-7, with D maybe TRBD1 (6 bases). Germline V lookup: CDR1 SGHAT, CDR2 FQNNGV. There are 13 residues in the CDR3. Deletions cut 5 bases from V and 6 bases from J, with 14 bases between. Here the CDR3 DNA reads TGTGCCAGCAGCCTCGGACAGAACCGCGAGCAGTACTTC. Amino acid sequence: CASSLGQNREQYF.

The chain is built from TRBV6-5 and TRBJ1-4, with D unresolved. V was trimmed by 4 bases and J by 6 bases, leaving 12 bases between them. This CDR3 has 14 amino acids. The germline V gene has CDR1 MNHEY and CDR2 SVGAGI. DNA of the CDR3: TGTGCCAGCAGTTCCATAACGGGGTATGAAAAACTGTTTTTT. The encoded protein is CASSSITGYEKLFF.

The chain uses TRBV28 and TRBJ2-4; TRBD2 matches at 11 bases. The J segment lost 0 bases and the V segment lost 9 bases, leaving 4 bases of the junction unmatched. The CDR3 extends over 15 amino acids. Germline lookup yields CDR1 MDHEN and CDR2 SYDVKM. The CDR3 DNA follows: TGTGCCAGTTCTAGCGGGAGGCTAGCCAAAAACATTCAGTACTTC. This codes for CASSSGRLAKNIQYF.